This TCR beta chain was found in a study of identical twins. A template switching step contributed a universal primer site, while unique molecular identifiers were present in the cDNA. MiXCR was run by TCRdb on the 5' RACE reads, yielding one entry per CDR3 protein. The table has 450,000 or so distinct CDR3 sequences, approximately 17% seen once. On this clonotype: Its cognate antigen is unknown.

The CDR3 loop spans 16 amino acids. Germline-derived CDR1 and CDR2 are MDHEN and SYDVKM. The junction had 15 bases not matched to a gene; V was cut back by 6 bases and J by 8 bases. Study observations and caveats: Rather than following the same donors, the conclusions depended on cross-sectional statistical analysis. Cord blood beta clonotypes present at high abundance carried fewer insertions; no such pattern appeared in memory repertoires. Analyses of zero insertions could, in part, be confounded by invariant MAIT and iNKT cells.

The gene calls are TRBV28 and TRBJ2-1; 8 bases map to TRBD1. The receptor comes from a man aged 45-65 years in good health. Source material: naive T cells sorted from blood. The CDR3 DNA reads as TGTGCCAGCAGCAAAACCGGGACAGGCCAACTCCATGAGCAGTTCTTC. Encoded protein: CASSKTGTGQLHEQFF.